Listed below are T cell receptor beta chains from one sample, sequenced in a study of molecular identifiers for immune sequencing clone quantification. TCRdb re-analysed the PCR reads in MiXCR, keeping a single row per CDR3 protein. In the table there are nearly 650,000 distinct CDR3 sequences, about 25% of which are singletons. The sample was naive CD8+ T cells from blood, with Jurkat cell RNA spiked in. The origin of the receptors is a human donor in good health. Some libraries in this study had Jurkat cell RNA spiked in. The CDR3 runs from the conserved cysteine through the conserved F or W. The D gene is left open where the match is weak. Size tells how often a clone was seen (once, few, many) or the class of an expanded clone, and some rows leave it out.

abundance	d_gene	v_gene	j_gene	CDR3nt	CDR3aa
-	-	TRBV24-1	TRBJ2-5	TGTGCCACCAGTGATAAGACAGGTACCAAAGAGACCCAGTACTTC	CATSDKTGTKETQYF
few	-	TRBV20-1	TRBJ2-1	TGCAGTGCGGACCCGACTGATTACTCCTACAATGAGCAGTTCTTC	CSADPTDYSYNEQFF
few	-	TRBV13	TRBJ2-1	TGTGCCAGCACCCCCCCAGTTGAGGGGGAGCAGTTCTTC	CASTPPVEGEQFF
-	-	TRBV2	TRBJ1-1	TGTGCCAGCAGTGAAACGGGGTACGCTGAAGCTTTCTTT	CASSETGYAEAFF
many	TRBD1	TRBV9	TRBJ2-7	TGTGCCAGCAGCGCTACCGGGACAGGGGTGGACGAGCAGTACTTC	CASSATGTGVDEQYF
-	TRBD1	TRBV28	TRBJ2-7	TGTGCCAGCAGGTCGTCGGGACAGATATACGAGCAGTACTTC	CASRSSGQIYEQYF
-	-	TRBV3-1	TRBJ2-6	TGTGCCAGCAGCCAAGGAACAGCTCTAGTCGTCAACGTCCAGACTTTC	CASSQGTALVVNVQTF
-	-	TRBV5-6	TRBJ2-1	TGTGCCAGCAGCTTGGCGACTAGGGGGAATGAGCAGTTCTTC	CASSLATRGNEQFF
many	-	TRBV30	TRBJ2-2	TGTGCCTGGAGTGAAGGGACCGGGGAGCTGTTTTTT	CAWSEGTGELFF
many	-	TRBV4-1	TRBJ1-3	TGCGCCAGCAGCATAAAAGGGGGAAACACCATATATTTT	CASSIKGGNTIYF
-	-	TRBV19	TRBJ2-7	TGTGCCAGTAGCCCTGGACTACACTCCTACGAGCAGTACTTC	CASSPGLHSYEQYF
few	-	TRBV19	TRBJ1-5	TGTGCCAGTAGTATGTTTCCGCGGGGTAATCAGCCCCAGCATTTT	CASSMFPRGNQPQHF
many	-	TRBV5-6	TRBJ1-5	TGTGCCAGCAGCTTATCTAGTAGCAATCAGCCCCAGCATTTT	CASSLSSSNQPQHF
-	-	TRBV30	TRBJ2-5	TGTGCCTGGCAAACAGCCAGTTCTGGAGAGCCCCCGTCCTTC	CAWQTASSGEPPSF
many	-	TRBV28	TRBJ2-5	TGTGCCAGCAGTTTAGGTCCCGCTTGGGGAGAGACCCAGTACTTC	CASSLGPAWGETQYF
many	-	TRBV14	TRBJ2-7	TGTGCCAGCAGCCAACCGGGACCGAAAGCCTACGAGCAGTACTTC	CASSQPGPKAYEQYF
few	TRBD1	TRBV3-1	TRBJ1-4	TGTGCCAGCAGCCAAGCCGGGACAGGGGATGAAAAACTGTTTTTT	CASSQAGTGDEKLFF
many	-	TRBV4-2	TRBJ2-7	TGTGCCAGCAGCCAGGAGATACAGGACGAGCAGTACTTC	CASSQEIQDEQYF
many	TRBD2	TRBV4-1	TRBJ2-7	TGCGCCAGCAGCCAAGAGGAGGGAGGGGAGCAGTACTTC	CASSQEEGGEQYF
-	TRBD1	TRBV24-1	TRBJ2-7	TGTGCCACCAGTGGTCGGGACAGTTACTACGAGCAGTACTTC	CATSGRDSYYEQYF
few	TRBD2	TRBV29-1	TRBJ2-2	TGCAGCGTTCTCGGGGGGTTTGGTACCGGGGAGCTGTTTTTT	CSVLGGFGTGELFF
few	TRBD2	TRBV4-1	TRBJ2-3	TGCGCCAGCAGTCCTACTAGCGGGCTGGGGGATACGCAGTATTTT	CASSPTSGLGDTQYF
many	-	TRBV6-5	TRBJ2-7	TGTGCCAGCAGCTATACGGTGGAGGGAGAGCAGTACTTC	CASSYTVEGEQYF
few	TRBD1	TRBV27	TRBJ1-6	TGTGCCAGCAGTTCGAAACAGGGGGCGTGGAATTCACCCCTCCACTTT	CASSSKQGAWNSPLHF
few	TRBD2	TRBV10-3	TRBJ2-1	TGTGCCATCACGACTAGCGGGGGTGGGCCGGCGTTCTTC	CAITTSGGGPAFF
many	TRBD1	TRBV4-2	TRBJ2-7	TGTGCCAGCAGCCAAGATCAACTGGGACAGGGGGCTGGGGAGCAGTACTTC	CASSQDQLGQGAGEQYF
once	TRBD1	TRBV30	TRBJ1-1	TGTGCCTGGGGACAGGGGGTAGGAGCTTTCTTT	CAWGQGVGAFF
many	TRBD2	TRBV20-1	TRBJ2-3	TGCAGTGCTAGAGATGGCGGAGCGGGAGTGGTAGATACGCAGTATTTT	CSARDGGAGVVDTQYF
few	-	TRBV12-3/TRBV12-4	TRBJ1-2	TGTGCCAGCAGTTCCCCGGTCTATGGCTACACCTTC	CASSSPVYGYTF
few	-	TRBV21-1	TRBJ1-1	TGTGCCAGCAGCAAAGTAGTACAGGGGGCGAGCACTGAAGCTTTCTTT	CASSKVVQGASTEAFF
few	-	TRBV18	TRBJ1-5	TGTGCCAGCTCACCACCAGGACCCCTTGGGGAGCCCCAGCATTTT	CASSPPGPLGEPQHF
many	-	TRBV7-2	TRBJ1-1	TGTGCCAGCAGCTTAGTACAGTCCACTGAAGCTTTCTTT	CASSLVQSTEAFF
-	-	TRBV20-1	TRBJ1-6	TGCAGTGCCACAAAAGGGGACTATTCACACCTCCACTTT	CSATKGDYSHLHF
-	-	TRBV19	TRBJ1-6	TGTGCCAGTAGCCCCAGTCCTATCTCACGGGATAATTCACCCCTCCACTTT	CASSPSPISRDNSPLHF
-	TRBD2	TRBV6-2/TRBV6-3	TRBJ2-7	TGTGCCATCACTCAGGGGACTAGCGGGGCGTACGAGCAGTACTTC	CAITQGTSGAYEQYF
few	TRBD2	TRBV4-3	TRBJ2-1	TGCGCCAGCAGCTATGGGCGGGGGGGGGCCCTGAGAAATGAGCAGTTCTTC	CASSYGRGGALRNEQFF
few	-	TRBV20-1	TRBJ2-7	TGCAGTGCTAGAGCGGGTTCAGCCTACGAGCAGTACTTC	CSARAGSAYEQYF
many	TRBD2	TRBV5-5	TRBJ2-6	TGTGCCAGCAGCTTGCTAGCGGGAGTTGGTGGGGCCAACGTCCTGACTTTC	CASSLLAGVGGANVLTF
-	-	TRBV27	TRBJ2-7	TGTGCCAGCAGGCAAGCTTCAGGGGATGACGAGCAGTACTTC	CASRQASGDDEQYF
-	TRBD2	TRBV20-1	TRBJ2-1	TGCAGTGCTAGAATATCGCCATTTATTGGGACTAGCGGGAGGTACAATGAGCAGTTCTTC	CSARISPFIGTSGRYNEQFF
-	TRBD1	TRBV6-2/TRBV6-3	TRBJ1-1	TGTGCCAGCAGTTACTCGAGGGACAGGGGGGACACTGAAGCTTTCTTT	CASSYSRDRGDTEAFF
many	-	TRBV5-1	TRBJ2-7	TGCGCCAGCAGCCCGGACATTTATCGTACACCTACCTACGAGCAGTACTTC	CASSPDIYRTPTYEQYF
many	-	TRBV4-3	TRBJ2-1	TGCGCCAGCAGCCAAGGTGTCGGCACGGGTGAGCAGTTCTTC	CASSQGVGTGEQFF
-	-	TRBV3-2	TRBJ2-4	TGTTTTTGGGCTAGCGGGGGTATAGCCAAAAACATTCAGTACTTC	CFWASGGIAKNIQYF
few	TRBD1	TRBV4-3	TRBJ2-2	TGCGCCAGCAGCCACCACACCCCGGGACAGGGTATAGCCGGGGAGCTGTTTTTT	CASSHHTPGQGIAGELFF
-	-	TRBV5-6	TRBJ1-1	TGTGCCAGCAGCCCCGAGAGGGGAGGCACTGAAGCTTTCTTT	CASSPERGGTEAFF
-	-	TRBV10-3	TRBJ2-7	TGTGCCATCAGTGAAGCAGGGAACTCCTACGAGCAGAACTTC	CAISEAGNSYEQNF
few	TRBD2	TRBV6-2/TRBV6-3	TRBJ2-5	TGTGCCAGCAGCCAAGGGCGGACTAGCGGGACGGGAAAGCCCCAGTACTTC	CASSQGRTSGTGKPQYF
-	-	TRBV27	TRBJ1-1	TGTGCCAGCAGGACTATGAACACTGAACCTTTCTTT	CASRTMNTEPFF
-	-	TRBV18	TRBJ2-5	TGTGCCAGCTCCCCAGAGGGTGGGCAAGAGACCCAGTACTTC	CASSPEGGQETQYF
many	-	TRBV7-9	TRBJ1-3	TGTGCCAGCAGCCCCCGCAGTAGCTCTGGAAACACCATATATTTT	CASSPRSSSGNTIYF
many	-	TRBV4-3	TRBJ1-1	TGCGCCAGCAGCCAAAGGGGATATATGAACACTGAAGCTTTCTTT	CASSQRGYMNTEAFF